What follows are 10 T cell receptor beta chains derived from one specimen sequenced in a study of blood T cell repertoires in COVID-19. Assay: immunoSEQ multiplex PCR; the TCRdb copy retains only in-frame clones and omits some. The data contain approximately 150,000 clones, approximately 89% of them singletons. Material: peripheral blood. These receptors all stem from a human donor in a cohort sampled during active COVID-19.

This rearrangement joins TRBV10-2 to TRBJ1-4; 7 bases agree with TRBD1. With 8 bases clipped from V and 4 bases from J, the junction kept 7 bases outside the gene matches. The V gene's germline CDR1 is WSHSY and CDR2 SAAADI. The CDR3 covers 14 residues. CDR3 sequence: CASLGQAHNEKLFF. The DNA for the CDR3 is TGCGCCAGCCTTGGACAGGCACATAATGAAAAACTGTTTTTT.

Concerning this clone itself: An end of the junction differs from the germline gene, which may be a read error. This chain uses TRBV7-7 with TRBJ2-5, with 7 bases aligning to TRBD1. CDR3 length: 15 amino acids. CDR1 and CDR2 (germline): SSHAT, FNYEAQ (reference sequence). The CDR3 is CASSARGQLQETQYF. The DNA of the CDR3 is TGTGCTAGCAGCGCCAGGGGACAGCTCCAAGAGACCCAGTACTTC.

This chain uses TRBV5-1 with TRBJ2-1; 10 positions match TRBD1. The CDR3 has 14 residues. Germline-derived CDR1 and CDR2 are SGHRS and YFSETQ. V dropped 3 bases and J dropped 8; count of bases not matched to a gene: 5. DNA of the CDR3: TGCGCCAGCAGCTGGACAGGGGGAGGGGATGAGCAGTTCTTC. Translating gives CASSWTGGGDEQFF.

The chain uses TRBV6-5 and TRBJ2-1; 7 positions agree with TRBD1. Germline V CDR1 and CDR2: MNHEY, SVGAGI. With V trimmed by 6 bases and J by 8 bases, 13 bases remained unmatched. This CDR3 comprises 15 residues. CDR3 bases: TGTGCCAGCAGCGAGATCTGGGACAGCAGCGATGAGCAGTTCTTC. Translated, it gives CASSEIWDSSDEQFF.

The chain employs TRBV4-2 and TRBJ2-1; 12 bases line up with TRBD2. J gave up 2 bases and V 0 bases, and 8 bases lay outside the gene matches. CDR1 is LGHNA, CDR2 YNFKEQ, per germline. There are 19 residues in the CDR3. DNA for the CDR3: TGTGCCAGCAGCCAAGAGCTAGCGGGGGGGCATTCCCCCTACAATGAGCAGTTCTTC. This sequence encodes CASSQELAGGHSPYNEQFF.

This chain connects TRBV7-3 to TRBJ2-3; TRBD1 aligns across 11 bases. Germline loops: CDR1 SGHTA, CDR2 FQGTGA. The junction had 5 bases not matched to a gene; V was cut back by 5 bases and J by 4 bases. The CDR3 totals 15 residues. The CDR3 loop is CASSALGQGADTQYF. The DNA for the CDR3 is TGTGCCAGCAGCGCGCTGGGACAGGGGGCAGATACGCAGTATTTT.

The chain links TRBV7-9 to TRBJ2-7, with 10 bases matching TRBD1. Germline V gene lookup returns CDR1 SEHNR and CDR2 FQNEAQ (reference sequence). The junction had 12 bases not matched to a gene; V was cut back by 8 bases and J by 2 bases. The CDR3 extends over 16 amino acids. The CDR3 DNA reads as TGTGCCAGCGGGGACCCGTCCGGGACAGGGGCCTACGAGCAGTACTTC. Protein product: CASGDPSGTGAYEQYF.

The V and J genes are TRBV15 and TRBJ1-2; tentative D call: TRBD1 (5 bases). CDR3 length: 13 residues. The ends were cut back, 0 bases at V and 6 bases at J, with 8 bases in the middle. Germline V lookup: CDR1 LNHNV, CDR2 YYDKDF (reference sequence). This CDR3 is CATSRDLGHGYTF. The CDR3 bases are TGTGCCACCAGCAGAGATCTGGGGCATGGCTACACCTTC.

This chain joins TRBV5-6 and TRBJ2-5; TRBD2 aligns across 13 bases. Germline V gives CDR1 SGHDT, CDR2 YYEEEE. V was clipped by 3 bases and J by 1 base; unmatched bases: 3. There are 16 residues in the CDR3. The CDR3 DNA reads TGTGCCAGCAGCTGGGGACTAGCGGGGACCCAAGAGACCCAGTACTTC. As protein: CASSWGLAGTQETQYF. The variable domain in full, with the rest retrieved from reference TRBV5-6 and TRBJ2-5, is DAGVTQSPTHLIKTRGQQVTLRCSPKSGHDTVSWYQQALGQGPQFIFQYYEEEERQRGNFPDRFSGHQFPNYSSELNVNALLLGDSALYLCASSWGLAGTQETQYFGPGTRLLVL.

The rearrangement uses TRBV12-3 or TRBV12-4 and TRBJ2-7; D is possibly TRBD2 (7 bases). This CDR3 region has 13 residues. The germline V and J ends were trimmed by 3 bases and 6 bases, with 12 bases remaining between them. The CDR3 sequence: CASSFRGAGEQYF. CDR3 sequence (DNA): TGTGCCAGCAGTTTCCGGGGGGCCGGCGAGCAGTACTTC.